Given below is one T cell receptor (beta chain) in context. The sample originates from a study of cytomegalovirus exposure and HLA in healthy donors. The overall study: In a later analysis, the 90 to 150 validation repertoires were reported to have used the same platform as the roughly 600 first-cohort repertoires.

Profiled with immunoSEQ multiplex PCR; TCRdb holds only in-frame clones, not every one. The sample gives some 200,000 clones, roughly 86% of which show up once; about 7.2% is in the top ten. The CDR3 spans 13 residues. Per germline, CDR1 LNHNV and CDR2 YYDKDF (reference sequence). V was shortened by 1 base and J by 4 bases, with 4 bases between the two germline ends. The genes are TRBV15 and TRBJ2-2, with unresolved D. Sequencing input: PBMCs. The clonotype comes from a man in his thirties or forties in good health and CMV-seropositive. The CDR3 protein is CATSRGRTGELFF. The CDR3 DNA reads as TGTGCCACCAGCAGAGGCCGCACCGGGGAGCTGTTTTTT.